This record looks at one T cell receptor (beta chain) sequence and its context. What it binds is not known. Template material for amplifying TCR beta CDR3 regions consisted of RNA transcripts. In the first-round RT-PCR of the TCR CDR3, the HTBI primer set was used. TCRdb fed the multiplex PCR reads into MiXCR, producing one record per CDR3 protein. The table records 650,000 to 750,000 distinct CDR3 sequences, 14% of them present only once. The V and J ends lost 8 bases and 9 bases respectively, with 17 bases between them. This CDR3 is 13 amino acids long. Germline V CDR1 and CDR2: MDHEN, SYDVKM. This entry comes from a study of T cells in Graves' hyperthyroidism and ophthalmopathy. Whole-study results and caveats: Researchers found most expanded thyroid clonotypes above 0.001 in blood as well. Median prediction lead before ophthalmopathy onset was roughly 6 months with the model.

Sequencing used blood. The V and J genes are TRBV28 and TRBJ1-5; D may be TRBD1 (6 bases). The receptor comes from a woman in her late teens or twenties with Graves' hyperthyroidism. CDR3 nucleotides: TGTGCCAGCTATACAGGGAAAAGGGCGCCCCAGCATTTT. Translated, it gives CASYTGKRAPQHF.